Below are 5 T cell receptor beta chains sequenced from a single sample in a study of T cell changes during pregnancy in multiple sclerosis. TCRdb's table, derived via immunoSEQ multiplex PCR, lists solely in-frame clones and lacks some. The table includes around 33,000 clones, around 90% detected once. The material sequenced was CD4+ T cells from peripheral blood mononuclear cells, taken in the third trimester of pregnancy. These receptors all come from a female donor in good health, enrolled as a control in a pregnancy study.

V and J are TRBV30 and TRBJ2-3, with 12 bases aligning to TRBD2. Germline V gives CDR1 GTSNPN, CDR2 SVGIG (reference sequence). V was clipped by 0 bases and J by 4 bases; unmatched bases: 5. The CDR3 extends over 16 amino acids. CDR3: CAWSVGLAGGADTQYF. The CDR3 DNA sequence: TGTGCCTGGAGTGTTGGTCTAGCGGGGGGGGCAGATACGCAGTATTTT. Looking up the rest from reference TRBV30 and TRBJ2-3 gives the full variable domain: SQTIHQWPATLVQPVGSPLSLECTVEGTSNPNLYWYRQAAGRGLQLLFYSVGIGQISSEVPQNLSASRPQDRQFILSSKKLLLSDSGFYLCAWSVGLAGGADTQYFGPGTRLTVL.

The chain couples TRBV6-1 to TRBJ2-7, with 10 bases lining up with TRBD1. CDR3 size: 13 residues. Per the germline V gene, CDR1 is MNHNS and CDR2 is SASEGT. V shed 10 bases, J shed 4 bases, and the junction held 7 bases outside the gene matches. The CDR3: CATGDRGFYEQYF. CDR3 in DNA: TGTGCCACCGGGGACAGGGGTTTTTACGAGCAGTACTTC.

The chain uses TRBV30 and TRBJ2-3; no clear D. V was cut by 0 bases and J by 5 bases, with 6 bases left in between. Germline CDR1 reads GTSNPN; CDR2 reads SVGIG (reference sequence). This CDR3 spans 12 amino acids. CDR3 sequence: CAWSVSVDTQYF. CDR3 nucleotides: TGTGCCTGGAGTGTGTCGGTAGATACGCAGTATTTT.

The chain combines TRBV30 with TRBJ2-5, with 8 bases aligning to TRBD1. CDR1 and CDR2 (germline): GTSNPN, SVGIG (reference sequence). The CDR3 spans 15 residues. Trimming took 1 base from V and 5 from J; bases not matched to a gene: 9. CDR3 coding DNA: TGTGCCTGGAGTGAAGGACAGGGACCCAGGGAGACCCAGTACTTC. The encoded protein is CAWSEGQGPRETQYF.

CDR3 nucleotides: TGTGCCAGCAGTGAATCGCCGGCTAACTATGGCTACACCTTC. Translated: CASSESPANYGYTF. V usage is TRBV25-1 and J usage is TRBJ1-2; no definite D call. Trimming took 1 base from V and 0 from J, leaving 6 bases between them. The CDR3 spans 14 residues. Germline CDR1 is MGHDK and CDR2 is SYGVNS.